One and the same sample provided the 8 T cell receptor beta chains below, sequenced in a study of blood T cell repertoires in COVID-19. Using immunoSEQ multiplex PCR, the repertoire was profiled, and TCRdb retains in-frame clones only, with some absent. The sample carries around 78,000 clones, around 86% recorded once. The source material was peripheral blood. The receptors here all came from a man between 65 and 85 years old with active or convalescent COVID-19.

CDR3 sequence reads: CASSSRTGSSYEQYF. The CDR3 DNA sequence: TGCGCCAGCAGCTCACGGACAGGGAGCTCCTACGAGCAGTACTTC. The chain uses TRBV5-1 and TRBJ2-7, with 8 bases that match TRBD1. CDR3 length: 15 residues. Germline values: CDR1 SGHRS, CDR2 YFSETQ. Losses at the gene ends were 3 bases for V and 0 bases for J; bases not matched to a gene: 5.

The chain couples TRBV7-3 to TRBJ2-1; 13 nucleotides match TRBD2. Germline loops: CDR1 SGHTA, CDR2 FQGTGA. The CDR3 totals 16 residues. The V segment lost 2 bases and the J segment 8 bases; nucleotides outside the gene matches: 6. CDR3 sequence reads: CASSLRGLAGRDEQFF. The CDR3 nucleotides read TGTGCCAGCAGCTTACGGGGACTAGCGGGACGGGATGAGCAGTTCTTC.

The genes are TRBV3-1 (or the pseudogene TRBV3-2) and TRBJ2-7, with TRBD1 as a possible D gene (5 bases). Trimming stripped 4 bases from V and 2 bases from J, with 9 bases between. Per the germline V gene, CDR1 is LGHDT and CDR2 is YNNKEL (reference sequence). The length of the CDR3 is 13 residues. CDR3 in amino acids: CASSRGLAYEQYF. In DNA form, the CDR3 reads TGTGCCAGCAGCCGGGGCCTAGCCTACGAGCAGTACTTC.

This sequence joins TRBV5-1 and TRBJ1-3; 9 nucleotides agree with TRBD1. Germline trimming cut 4 bases from V and 3 bases from J; bases unmatched to any gene: 8. Germline assignment: CDR1 SGHRS and CDR2 YFSETQ. This CDR3 contains 16 residues. The CDR3 DNA follows: TGCGCCAGCAGCGCCTCCCGGGACAGGGTTGGAAACACCATATATTTT. Amino acids: CASSASRDRVGNTIYF.

This sequence joins TRBV7-9 and TRBJ1-5, with TRBD1 matching 8 bases. The CDR3 length is 13 residues. After removal of 5 bases from V and 6 bases from J, the junction contained 3 bases not matched to a gene. Per germline, CDR1 SEHNR and CDR2 FQNEAQ (reference sequence). DNA for the CDR3: TGTGCCAGCAGCACTACAGGGGGTCAGCCCCAGCATTTT. It is translated as CASSTTGGQPQHF.

J is TRBJ1-5 and V is TRBV5-4; D call uncertain. From germline, CDR1 is SGHNT and CDR2 YYREEE (reference sequence). V lost 4 bases and J lost 5, with 10 bases in between. CDR3 size: 13 residues. The DNA for the CDR3 is TGTGCCAGCAGCGTTGAGGGTCATCAGCCCCAGCATTTT. This gives the protein CASSVEGHQPQHF.

The rearrangement links TRBV7-9 to TRBJ2-1; 14 bases map to TRBD2. The CDR3 spans 18 residues. The V and J ends lost 3 bases and 9 bases, in that order; junction bases with no gene match: 13. CDR1 and CDR2 from the germline V gene are SEHNR and FQNEAQ (reference sequence). The CDR3 spells CASSLRQGGLAGVGEQFF. The DNA for the CDR3 is TGTGCCAGCAGCTTGAGGCAGGGGGGACTAGCGGGAGTGGGTGAGCAGTTCTTC.

V usage is TRBV30 and J usage is TRBJ2-7, with 12 bases fitting TRBD2. Germline V lookup: CDR1 GTSNPN, CDR2 SVGIG (reference sequence). V shed 4 bases, J shed 3 bases, and the junction held 1 base outside the gene matches. The length of the CDR3 is 13 residues. The DNA for the CDR3 is TGTGCCTGGATGACTAGCGGGGGCTACGAGCAGTACTTC. This codes for CAWMTSGGYEQYF. Full variable domain (rest looked up from reference TRBV30 and TRBJ2-7): SQTIHQWPATLVQPVGSPLSLECTVEGTSNPNLYWYRQAAGRGLQLLFYSVGIGQISSEVPQNLSASRPQDRQFILSSKKLLLSDSGFYLCAWMTSGGYEQYFGPGTRLTVT.